The T cell receptor beta chain described here comes from a study of OX40 agonist ivuxolimab in advanced cancers. About the full investigation: Ivuxolimab, which targeted the costimulatory receptor OX40 (CD134), was an agonistic, fully human IgG2 monoclonal antibody. The monotherapy dose-escalation portion (N ≈ 57 patients) of the phase I ivuxolimab trial is reported in the paper. Of the approximately 53 patients in dose escalation, about 20 had hepatocellular carcinoma, some 15 had melanoma, 9 had renal cell carcinoma and 9 had head and neck cancer. Patients were allowed to have had prior anti-PD-1, anti-PD-L1 or anti-CTLA-4 therapy, and approximately 40% of the dose-escalation patients had been treated with checkpoint inhibitors. Intravenous ivuxolimab was administered to patients every 2 weeks at six dose levels: 0.01, 0.1, 0.3, 1.5, 3 and 10 mg/kg. Peripheral TCRbeta sequencing aimed to test whether ivuxolimab altered TCR sequence diversity and caused clonal T-cell expansion. Three dose-escalation patients achieved partial responses, one with hepatocellular carcinoma and two with cutaneous melanoma. A male proportion of around 81% and a mean age of about 60 years, ranging from 23 to 79, were recorded for the dose-escalation cohort.

On this clone itself: What antigen it recognizes has not been identified. It has no much larger one-base neighbor in the sample; base qualities were not kept.

Patients with autoimmune disease history or receiving systemic immunosuppression were excluded from the trial. In every dose cohort, peripheral blood was drawn for TCR sequencing at baseline, cycle 4 day 1, and cycle 7 day 1. Samples were obtained from an open-label, multicenter, first-in-human phase I dose-escalation trial of ivuxolimab. Adults with locally advanced or metastatic melanoma, renal cell, hepatocellular, or head and neck squamous cell carcinoma were enrolled in the trial. Before TCR sequencing, CD4+ T cells and CD8+ T cells were sorted from peripheral blood as separate populations. To sequence the TCRbeta CDR3 region, genomic DNA was isolated from the sorted cells. The immunoSEQ Assay was used for sequencing of TCRbeta CDR3 regions. As stored in TCRdb, this immuneACCESS dataset retains in-frame rearrangements with V and J assigned. A fraction of the clones does not appear; measured against another copy, unresolved V genes explain less than half of the discrepancy, and the remainder lacks a known reason. Here the sample has almost 85,000 clones; approximately 89% occur a single time. Jointly, the top ten make up 0.15% to 0.2% of the sample.

V loses 6 bases, J loses 4 bases, and the germline ends lie 16 bases apart. The CDR3 numbers 15 residues from cysteine through phenylalanine. The only DNA kept is the CDR3, 45 bases in frame from the first base. CDR1 and CDR2 were assigned from the germline V gene as MDHEN and SYDVKM. The research as a whole found: The antigen specificity of the clonally expanded peripheral T cells was not determined. After ivuxolimab, more expanded clones were found on average in CD8+ T cells than in CD4+ T cells. Clonal expansion of both CD4+ and CD8+ blood T cells was observed from baseline to week 6 at doses 0.1 to 3.0 mg/kg. In partial responders in the 0.1-3.0 mg/kg groups, normalized peripheral clonal expansion was found to be among the lowest, especially among CD8+ T cells. Low levels of normalized T-cell clonal expansion were also shown by some nonresponding patients.

The rearrangement combines TRBV28 with TRBJ2-1; the D segment could be TRBD1, given 6 matching bases. The source of this sequence is an adult with an advanced solid tumor such as melanoma, head and neck, liver or kidney cancer. This specimen consisted of CD4+ or CD8+ T cells sorted from blood, obtained in a trial of the OX40 agonist ivuxolimab. The CDR3 region reads CASSQSGQTYNEQFF. The nucleotide sequence reads as follows: TGTGCCAGCAGCCAATCTGGACAGACTTACAATGAGCAGTTCTTC.